The clone carrying this T cell receptor beta chain showed up just a few times. The CDR3 extends over 11 amino acids. Germline values: CDR1 SGHTA, CDR2 FQGNSA. The ends were cut back, 6 bases at V and 10 bases at J, with 10 bases in the middle. A TCRbeta library incorporating unique molecular identifiers was prepared. TCRdb itself ran the PCR reads through MiXCR, one entry per CDR3 protein. The table lists roughly 350,000 distinct CDR3 sequences, around a tenth of them singletons. The data belong to a study of T-cell reconstitution after alpha-beta-depleted transplantation in children. The chain recombines TRBV7-2 with TRBJ2-1; D assignment may be TRBD1 or TRBD2 (6 bases each). Sequenced material: PBMCs from the stem cell graft donor, taken from the stem cell graft. The source is a human donor who donated a stem cell graft to a child with acute lymphoblastic leukemia. The CDR3 loop reads CASRRGREQFF. In DNA form, the CDR3 reads TGTGCCAGCAGAAGGGGGAGGGAGCAGTTCTTC.